The rows below give T cell receptor beta chains drawn from one sample of a study of cytomegalovirus exposure and HLA in healthy donors. The assay was immunoSEQ multiplex PCR, and TCRdb's table has in-frame clones only and misses some. There are 150,000 or so clones in the sample; roughly 9.7% occur only once, and 1.8% lies in the top ten. The sequenced sample consisted of PBMCs. Source of these receptors: a man aged 45 to 65 in good health and CMV-seronegative. Both conserved end residues are part of each CDR3. Fields, in order: clone size, J gene, V gene, D gene, CDR3 protein, CDR3 DNA. The D gene is left open where the match is weak. Clone size is not always given. Where it is, it says once, few, many or a class for expanded clones.

-,TRBJ1-2,TRBV28,TRBD1,CASSWTGSSNYGYTF,TGTGCCAGCAGTTGGACAGGGTCTTCTAACTATGGCTACACCTTC
-,TRBJ1-2,TRBV27,-,CASSPGPGLRRTF,TGTGCCAGCAGTCCAGGGCCGGGCCTAAGGCGGACCTTC
-,TRBJ2-7,TRBV27,-,CASSLRQDLPYEQYF,TGTGCCAGCAGTTTAAGACAGGACCTACCCTACGAGCAGTACTTC
few,TRBJ2-3,TRBV2,-,CASRGATDTQYF,TGTGCCTCTCGGGGGGCCACAGATACGCAGTATTTT
few,TRBJ1-2,TRBV29-1,-,CSVDPGYTF,TGCAGCGTTGACCCGGGGTACACCTTC
few,TRBJ1-5,TRBV7-9,-,CASSLGASRQPQHF,TGTGCCAGCAGCTTGGGGGCCTCCCGTCAGCCCCAGCATTTT
few,TRBJ2-5,TRBV6-5,-,CASSYSTGPYQETQYF,TGTGCCAGCAGTTACTCTACGGGTCCGTACCAAGAGACCCAGTACTTC
-,TRBJ1-2,TRBV30,TRBD1,CAWSGTVVWGGYTF,TGTGCCTGGAGCGGGACAGTCGTTTGGGGTGGCTACACCTTC
-,TRBJ2-5,TRBV29-1,TRBD2,CSVEEDGGGTQYF,TGCAGCGTTGAAGAGGATGGGGGGGGGACCCAGTACTTC
once,TRBJ2-1,TRBV7-2,TRBD2,CASSSRLASDYNEQFF,TGTGCCAGCAGCTCCCGACTAGCGTCCGACTACAATGAGCAGTTCTTC
few,TRBJ2-1,TRBV5-1,TRBD2,CASSLTSGNIYNEQFF,TGCGCCAGCAGTTTGACTAGCGGGAATATTTACAATGAGCAGTTCTTC
few,TRBJ2-7,TRBV10-3,TRBD2,CAIWGGLPNYEQYF,TGTGCCATCTGGGGGGGACTTCCCAACTACGAGCAGTACTTC
-,TRBJ2-5,TRBV30,-,CACQQGMQETQYF,TGTGCCTGCCAGCAGGGGATGCAAGAGACCCAGTACTTC
few,TRBJ2-5,TRBV13,TRBD1,CASSFDRGETQYF,TGTGCCAGCAGCTTTGACAGGGGCGAGACCCAGTACTTC
-,TRBJ2-3,TRBV25-1,-,CASSGTPSGGRTDTQYF,TGTGCCAGCAGTGGAACCCCTTCGGGGGGCCGCACAGATACGCAGTATTTT
-,TRBJ1-1,TRBV10-3,-,CAISDRGVMNTEAFF,TGTGCCATCAGTGACCGTGGAGTTATGAACACTGAAGCTTTCTTT
few,TRBJ2-1,TRBV13,TRBD1,CASSLDRGSFSEQFF,TGTGCCAGCAGCTTGGACAGGGGCTCATTCAGTGAGCAGTTCTTC
-,TRBJ2-5,TRBV19,TRBD2,CASSWDSGSGETQYF,TGTGCCAGTAGTTGGGATAGCGGGAGTGGGGAGACCCAGTACTTC
-,TRBJ2-2,TRBV15,TRBD2,CATSRPGGRGGLGGELFF,TGTGCCACCAGCAGACCAGGTGGGCGGGGGGGCCTCGGCGGGGAGCTGTTTTTT
-,TRBJ2-1,TRBV7-3,TRBD2,CASSSAGGGYNEQFF,TGTGCCAGCAGCTCCGCGGGGGGGGGCTACAATGAGCAGTTCTTC
-,TRBJ2-7,TRBV6-5,-,CASSYDLGGYEQYF,TGTGCCAGCAGTTACGACTTGGGGGGCTACGAGCAGTACTTC
-,TRBJ2-2,TRBV19,TRBD2,CASSISGLAVYTGELFF,TGTGCCAGTAGTATCAGCGGACTAGCGGTTTACACCGGGGAGCTGTTTTTT
-,TRBJ2-1,TRBV10-1,TRBD2,CASSVGVAGGKNEQFF,TGCGCCAGCAGTGTAGGGGTAGCGGGAGGCAAAAATGAGCAGTTCTTC
-,TRBJ2-7,TRBV5-5,-,CASSFGNEQYF,TGTGCCAGCAGCTTCGGGAACGAGCAGTACTTC
-,TRBJ2-2,TRBV2,-,CASSDWTANTGELFF,TGTGCCAGCAGTGATTGGACAGCTAACACCGGGGAGCTGTTTTTT
few,TRBJ1-1,TRBV6-5,-,CASSYSNRGYTEAFF,TGTGCCAGCAGTTACTCGAATCGAGGGTACACTGAAGCTTTCTTT
-,TRBJ1-1,TRBV7-2,-,CASSLSGGNTEAFF,TGTGCCAGCAGCTTATCCGGGGGGAACACTGAAGCTTTCTTT
-,TRBJ1-1,TRBV5-1,TRBD1,CASSPRTGARNTEAFF,TGCGCCAGCAGCCCAAGGACAGGGGCCAGGAACACTGAAGCTTTCTTT
-,TRBJ1-3,TRBV10-3,TRBD1,CATRDRGVSSGNTIYF,TGTGCCACGCGGGACAGGGGGGTTAGCTCTGGAAACACCATATATTTT
-,TRBJ2-3,TRBV7-6,TRBD1,CASSSQGNKADTQYF,TGTGCCAGCAGCTCACAGGGGAATAAGGCAGATACGCAGTATTTT
few,TRBJ2-1,TRBV7-6,TRBD2,CASSFGLAGDNEQFF,TGTGCCAGCAGCTTCGGACTAGCGGGAGACAATGAGCAGTTCTTC
-,TRBJ2-2,TRBV11-2,-,CASTRERDTGELFF,TGTGCCAGCACACGGGAGAGGGACACCGGGGAGCTGTTTTTT
few,TRBJ2-5,TRBV6-6,-,CASSPSGQETQYF,TGTGCCAGCAGCCCCTCGGGGCAAGAGACCCAGTACTTC
-,TRBJ1-1,TRBV6-5,-,CASSYSPQGNTEAFF,TGTGCCAGCAGTTACTCACCTCAGGGGAACACTGAAGCTTTCTTT
few,TRBJ1-1,TRBV27,-,CASTGRSTEAFF,TGTGCCAGCACGGGGAGGAGTACTGAAGCTTTCTTT
few,TRBJ1-3,TRBV7-6,-,CASSPREGSGNTIYF,TGTGCCAGCAGCCCAAGGGAGGGGTCTGGAAACACCATATATTTT
-,TRBJ1-3,TRBV2,-,CASVRDNSGNTIYF,TGTGCCAGCGTCCGGGACAACTCTGGAAACACCATATATTTT
-,TRBJ1-3,TRBV4-2,-,CASSQGMAAEDTIYF,TGTGCCAGCAGCCAAGGAATGGCGGCTGAGGACACCATATATTTT
few,TRBJ1-1,TRBV2,-,CASSEQIPGTEAFF,TGTGCCAGCAGTGAACAGATCCCTGGCACTGAAGCTTTCTTT
-,TRBJ2-7,TRBV10-2,TRBD2,CASLREPYEQYF,TGCGCCAGCTTGCGGGAGCCCTACGAGCAGTACTTC
-,TRBJ2-1,TRBV19,TRBD1,CASKRTGRDNEQFF,TGTGCCAGTAAGAGGACAGGGCGCGACAATGAGCAGTTCTTC
-,TRBJ2-7,TRBV6-6,-,CAIGSYEQYF,TGTGCCATCGGCTCCTACGAGCAGTACTTC